Listed below are T cell receptor beta chains from one sample, sequenced in a study of T-cell memory formation after mild COVID-19. MiXCR, run by TCRdb on the 5' RACE reads, gives a single entry per CDR3 protein. The table includes just under 550,000 distinct CDR3 sequences, 20% detected once. Input material: PBMCs or a T cell subset sorted from them (not recorded which). These receptors all come from an adult woman who had mild COVID-19 (a few samples of this study predate the infection). Cell type and time point are not known. CDR3s include the opening cysteine and the closing phenylalanine or tryptophan. The D gene is left open where the match is weak. Size is omitted from some rows. Given values are once, few, many or a class for expanded clones.

V gene	clone size	D gene	J gene	CDR3 protein	CDR3 DNA
TRBV20-1	NA	NA	TRBJ1-1	CSLNPMGQVDTEAFF	TGCAGTCTCAACCCCATGGGGCAAGTCGACACTGAAGCTTTCTTT
TRBV6-2/TRBV6-3	few	TRBD1	TRBJ2-7	CASSTAGTGSYEQYF	TGTGCCAGCAGTACCGCCGGGACAGGGTCCTACGAGCAGTACTTC
TRBV5-1	NA	TRBD1	TRBJ2-1	CASSDRGEQFF	TGCGCCAGCAGCGACAGGGGTGAGCAGTTCTTC
TRBV6-2/TRBV6-3	NA	NA	TRBJ1-2	CASRRGQTSYGYTF	TGTGCCAGCAGACGCGGACAGACTTCCTATGGCTACACCTTC
TRBV7-9	few	NA	TRBJ2-3	CASSAVTSTDTQYF	TGTGCCAGCAGTGCGGTCACAAGCACAGATACGCAGTATTTT
TRBV2	NA	TRBD1	TRBJ1-5	CASRTGTVNQPQHF	TGTGCCAGCAGGACCGGGACAGTGAATCAGCCCCAGCATTTT
TRBV6-5	NA	TRBD1	TRBJ2-7	CASSYSTGDRGLEQYF	TGTGCCAGCAGTTACTCGACAGGGGACAGGGGGCTTGAGCAGTACTTC
TRBV7-9	few	TRBD2	TRBJ2-3	CASSLTPEGLRTDTQYF	TGTGCCAGCAGCTTAACCCCCGAGGGACTACGCACAGATACGCAGTATTTT
TRBV28	NA	NA	TRBJ2-1	CASSLNNWNEQFF	TGTGCCAGCAGTTTGAACAACTGGAATGAGCAGTTCTTC
TRBV28	many	NA	TRBJ2-1	CASSFAGSSYNEQFF	TGTGCCAGCAGTTTCGCGGGGAGCTCCTACAATGAGCAGTTCTTC
TRBV20-1	many	TRBD1	TRBJ1-2	CSGIPTGAFYGYTF	TGCAGTGGCATCCCCACAGGGGCCTTCTATGGCTACACCTTC
TRBV5-1	NA	TRBD2	TRBJ2-7	CASSLAGGGALGEQYF	TGCGCCAGCAGCTTGGCCGGCGGGGGGGCCTTAGGAGAGCAGTACTTC
TRBV20-1	few	TRBD1	TRBJ2-2	CSARTPGQGNTGELFF	TGCAGTGCTAGGACCCCTGGACAGGGGAACACCGGGGAGCTGTTTTTT
TRBV5-6	few	NA	TRBJ2-7	CASSLGTPVPYEQYF	TGTGCCAGCAGCTTGGGAACTCCCGTTCCCTACGAGCAGTACTTC
TRBV20-1	NA	NA	TRBJ2-2	CSARPIDTGELFF	TGCAGTGCTCGCCCTATCGACACCGGGGAGCTGTTTTTT
TRBV5-1	NA	NA	TRBJ2-5	CASSSGHMQETQYF	TGCGCCAGCAGCTCAGGTCACATGCAAGAGACCCAGTACTTC
TRBV4-2	few	NA	TRBJ2-7	CASSQERGSPYEQYF	TGTGCCAGCAGCCAAGAGAGGGGGAGCCCCTACGAGCAGTACTTC
TRBV20-1	few	TRBD1	TRBJ1-1	CSARRNRDSEAFF	TGCAGTGCTAGGCGGAACCGGGACAGTGAAGCTTTCTTT
TRBV15	few	NA	TRBJ2-1	CATSRDMNNEQFF	TGTGCCACCAGCAGAGATATGAACAATGAGCAGTTCTTC